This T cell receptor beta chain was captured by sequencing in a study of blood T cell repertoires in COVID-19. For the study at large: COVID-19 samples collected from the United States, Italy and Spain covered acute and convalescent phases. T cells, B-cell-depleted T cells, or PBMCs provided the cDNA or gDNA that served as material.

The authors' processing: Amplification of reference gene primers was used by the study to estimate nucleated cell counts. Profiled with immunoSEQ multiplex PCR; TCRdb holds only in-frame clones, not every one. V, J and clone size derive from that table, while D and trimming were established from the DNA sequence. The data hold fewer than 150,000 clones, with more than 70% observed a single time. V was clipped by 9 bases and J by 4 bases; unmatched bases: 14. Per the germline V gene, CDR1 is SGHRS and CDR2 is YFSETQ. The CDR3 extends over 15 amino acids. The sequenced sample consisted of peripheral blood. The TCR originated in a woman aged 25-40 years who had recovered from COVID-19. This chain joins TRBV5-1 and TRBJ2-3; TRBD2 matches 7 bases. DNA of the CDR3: TGCGCCACCCAAGCAAGCGGGGCCCTACCAGATACGCAGTATTTT. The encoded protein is CATQASGALPDTQYF.